The following is a TCR beta chain sequence with its context. No antigen is known for it. This record belongs to a study of STAT5B mutations in CD4+ large granular lymphocyte leukemia. Study results and caveats: CD4-sorted patient repertoires seemed more clonal than healthy CD4+ repertoires. TRBV06-family usage was enriched in top patient clones (8/27) versus controls (2/35).

Repertoires were generated with immunoSEQ multiplex PCR, while TCRdb's copy carries only in-frame clones and drops some. Of some 41,000 clones in the sample, around 85% were seen once. The CDR3 totals 14 residues. Germline V CDR1 and CDR2: MNHNY, SVGAGI (reference sequence). The V gene lost 3 bases and the J gene lost 1 base, with 9 bases spanning the gap. The sample comprised CD4+ T cells from blood buffy coats. The TCR sequence derives from a human donor in good health. V usage is TRBV6-6 and J usage is TRBJ1-1; no firm D call. This CDR3 reads CASSYVIENTEAFF. The CDR3 DNA is TGTGCCAGCAGTTATGTAATCGAGAACACTGAAGCTTTCTTT.